Listed here are 20 T cell receptor beta chains from one sample, sequenced in a study of blood T cell repertoires in COVID-19. Clones were read by immunoSEQ multiplex PCR, and TCRdb kept only the in-frame ones, dropping some. Altogether around 170,000 clones are present, about 88% being singletons, with the ten largest covering more than 25%. Sequenced input: peripheral blood. These receptors were obtained from a man aged 60 to 69 with acute or convalescent COVID-19.

Only a few counts were recorded for this clone. The rearrangement links TRBV5-5 to TRBJ1-1; D ambiguous. CDR1 and CDR2 from the germline V gene are SGHKS and YYEKEE (reference sequence). Trimming removed 4 bases from V and 4 bases from J, with 14 bases in between. The CDR3 is made up of 14 amino acids. In DNA, the CDR3 is TGTGCCAGCAGCGATAAGGCGGGTACCACTGAAGCTTTCTTT. Translation: CASSDKAGTTEAFF.

The V and J genes are TRBV24-1 and TRBJ2-5; D may be TRBD2 (6 bases). The CDR3 runs 13 residues. V gave up 9 bases and J gave up 2 bases, with 12 bases separating them. Looked up from germline, CDR1 is KGHDR and CDR2 is SFDVKD. For the CDR3, the DNA is TGTGCCACCCAGCGGGCTGAACAAGAGACCCAGTACTTC. Protein product: CATQRAEQETQYF.

The chain has TRBV3-1 (or the pseudogene TRBV3-2) and TRBJ1-6; TRBD1 matches 7 bases. Per the germline V gene, CDR1 is LGHDT and CDR2 is YNNKEL (reference sequence). J gave up 9 bases and V 1 base, and 6 bases lay outside the gene matches. There are 15 residues in the CDR3. The CDR3 DNA reads as TGTGCCAGCAGCCAAGGGGACAGCACTACTTCACCCCTCCACTTT. Protein product: CASSQGDSTTSPLHF.

The rearrangement joins TRBV7-2 to TRBJ2-3, with 11 bases fitting TRBD1. V shed 3 bases, J shed 5 bases, and the junction held 4 bases outside the gene matches. The CDR3 sequence is 15 residues long. Looked up from germline, CDR1 is SGHTA and CDR2 is FQGNSA. The CDR3, as DNA: TGTGCCAGCAGCTTGGGGACAGGGGGGAGAGATACGCAGTATTTT. Protein product: CASSLGTGGRDTQYF. Combining the CDR3 with reference TRBV7-2 and TRBJ2-3 gives the whole variable domain GAGVSQSPSNKVTEKGKDVELRCDPISGHTALYWYRQSLGQGLEFLIYFQGNSAPDKSGLPSDRFSAERTGGSVSTLTIQRTQQEDSAVYLCASSLGTGGRDTQYFGPGTRLTVL.

This sequence joins TRBV2 and TRBJ1-5; D not certain. The CDR3 has 16 residues. Trimming cost V 6 bases and J 0 bases, with 15 bases left between them. Per the germline V gene, CDR1 is SNHLY and CDR2 is FYNNEI. DNA of the CDR3: TGTGCCAGCAGGGCCGCCATTCAATATAGCAATCAGCCCCAGCATTTT. Translated: CASRAAIQYSNQPQHF.

This clone came up a few times. The V and J genes are TRBV7-9 and TRBJ2-7, with D tentatively TRBD2 (5 bases). V dropped 3 bases and J dropped 6 bases, with 15 bases sitting between them. Germline CDR1 is SEHNR and CDR2 is FQNEAQ (reference sequence). The CDR3 runs to 14 residues. In DNA form, the CDR3 reads TGTGCCAGCAGCTTGATCGGGGTTCGGGCCGAGCAGTACTTC. Amino acids: CASSLIGVRAEQYF.

This clone came up once. The gene calls are TRBV10-2 and TRBJ2-1, with D maybe TRBD2 (6 bases). This CDR3 spans 13 amino acids. The germline V gene has CDR1 WSHSY and CDR2 SAAADI. Deletions cut 4 bases from V and 9 bases from J, with 13 bases between. CDR3 DNA sequence: TGCGCCAGCAGTGTCGGAGGGCAGGGTGAGCAGTTCTTC. Amino acids: CASSVGGQGEQFF.

This clone was counted once. The chain combines TRBV5-4 with TRBJ1-1; 9 bases map to TRBD1. Per the germline V gene, CDR1 is SGHNT and CDR2 is YYREEE (reference sequence). CDR3 length equals 16 residues. Unmatched junction bases numbered 16, after V lost 7 bases and J lost 6 bases. CDR3 bases: TGTGCCAGCCAAACCGGGACAGGGTATGTCGTTGCTGAAGCTTTCTTT. Translation: CASQTGTGYVVAEAFF. Complete variable domain (other parts from reference TRBV5-4 and TRBJ1-1): ETGVTQSPTHLIKTRGQQVTLRCSSQSGHNTVSWYQQALGQGPQFIFQYYREEENGRGNFPPRFSGLQFPNYSSELNVNALELDDSALYLCASQTGTGYVVAEAFFGQGTRLTVV.

The chain joins TRBV6-6 to TRBJ2-2; perhaps TRBD1 as D (6 bases). Between the trimmed V and J ends, which lost 5 bases and 0 bases, there was a span of 16 bases. The length of the CDR3 is 17 residues. CDR1 MNHNY and CDR2 SVGAGI come from the germline V gene (reference sequence). CDR3 in DNA: TGTGCCAGCAGTCCCCGCGAGGCAGGGGCGAACACCGGGGAGCTGTTTTTT. As protein: CASSPREAGANTGELFF.

The V gene is TRBV6-6, the J gene TRBJ2-7; D is undetermined. Germline CDR1 is MNHNY and CDR2 is SVGAGI (reference sequence). The CDR3 runs 14 residues. The germline V and J ends were trimmed by 6 bases and 0 bases, with 12 bases remaining between them. DNA of the CDR3: TGTGCCAGCAGCCGCTCGGTGAGCTCCTACGAGCAGTACGTC. Amino acids: CASSRSVSSYEQYV.

V gene TRBV7-3 combines with J gene TRBJ2-5, with 8 bases identical to TRBD1. The V and J ends lost 5 bases and 0 bases, in that order; junction bases with no gene match: 5. Germline-derived CDR1 and CDR2 are SGHTA and FQGTGA. The CDR3 covers 15 residues. Written as DNA, the CDR3 is TGTGCCAGCAGCGCGACAGGGGAGGACCAAGAGACCCAGTACTTC. Translated: CASSATGEDQETQYF. Full variable domain (missing parts from reference TRBV7-3 and TRBJ2-5): GAGVSQTPSNKVTEKGKYVELRCDPISGHTALYWYRQSLGQGPEFLIYFQGTGAADDSGLPNDRFFAVRPEGSVSTLKIQRTERGDSAVYLCASSATGEDQETQYFGPGTRLLVL.

The genes are TRBV20-1 and TRBJ1-2, with D unresolved. The germline V and J ends were trimmed by 3 bases and 0 bases, with 14 bases remaining between them. Per the germline V gene, CDR1 is DFQATT and CDR2 is SNEGSKA (reference sequence). This CDR3 has 15 amino acids. In DNA, the CDR3 is TGCAGTGCTAGTCGATCAGCCGAGGCTAACTATGGCTACACCTTC. Translating it yields CSASRSAEANYGYTF.

The count of this clone is one. The CDR3 bases are TGCGCCAGCACTAGCGGGGCTTTCGAAGAGACCCAGTACTTC. It yields the protein CASTSGAFEETQYF. This chain joins TRBV5-1 and TRBJ2-5; 9 nucleotides align to TRBD2. Unmatched junction bases numbered 6, after V lost 6 bases and J lost 3 bases. CDR1 is SGHRS and CDR2 is YFSETQ in the germline V gene. The CDR3 sequence is 14 residues long.

This chain joins TRBV6-1 and TRBJ1-3; D gene ambiguous. The V end was cut by 2 bases, the J end by 0 bases, with 8 bases between. CDR3 size: 15 residues. Germline-derived CDR1 and CDR2 are MNHNS and SASEGT. The CDR3 region is CASSERWSSGNTIYF. The CDR3 DNA sequence: TGTGCCAGCAGTGAACGGTGGTCCTCTGGAAACACCATATATTTT.

CDR3 loop: CASSRQAANYGYTF. CDR3 DNA sequence: TGTGCCAGTAGTAGACAGGCGGCTAACTATGGCTACACCTTC. The rearrangement links TRBV19 to TRBJ1-2, with TRBD1 as a possible D gene (6 bases). The germline CDR1 and CDR2 sequences are LNHDA and SQIVND (reference sequence). Between the trimmed V and J ends, which lost 4 bases and 0 bases, there was a span of 9 bases. The CDR3 is 14 amino acids.

The chain couples TRBV5-1 to TRBJ1-2, with D possibly TRBD1 on 6 matching bases. With 0 bases removed from V and 8 bases from J, the gap between germline ends came to 20 bases. This CDR3 region has 16 residues. Germline CDR1 is SGHRS and CDR2 is YFSETQ. CDR3 sequence (DNA): TGCGCCAGCAGCTTGGGACAGGATCCGGGGATACGAGGCTACACCTTC. This translates into CASSLGQDPGIRGYTF.

The chain recombines TRBV7-9 with TRBJ2-2; TRBD1 might be the D (6 bases). The CDR3 length is 15 residues. Trimming removed 1 base at V and 0 bases at J, with 6 bases between. CDR1 and CDR2 from the germline V gene are SEHNR and FQNEAQ (reference sequence). The CDR3 spells CASSLGQANTGELFF. The CDR3 nucleotides read TGTGCCAGCAGCTTAGGACAGGCGAACACCGGGGAGCTGTTTTTT.

The chain links TRBV27 to TRBJ1-5; D gene uncertain. The CDR3 loop spans 12 amino acids. V gave up 2 bases and J gave up 14 bases, with 13 bases separating them. Germline V gene lookup returns CDR1 MNHEY and CDR2 SMNVEV (reference sequence). The CDR3 protein is CASSLRGGVEHF. The CDR3 bases are TGTGCCAGCAGTTTACGGGGTGGAGTGGAGCATTTT.

The V call is TRBV12-3 or TRBV12-4, the J call TRBJ1-2; tentatively, D is TRBD1 (5 bases). V lost 5 bases and J lost 5, with 12 bases in between. The length of the CDR3 is 13 residues. CDR3 bases: TGTGCCAGCAGTCCAGGACAACTTTATGGCTACACCTTC. Translating gives CASSPGQLYGYTF.

J is TRBJ1-5 and V is TRBV5-4; D ambiguous. From germline, CDR1 is SGHNT and CDR2 YYREEE (reference sequence). V was clipped by 1 base and J by 6 bases, with 5 bases between them. CDR3 length: 12 residues. The CDR3 region is CASSLSGQPQHF. DNA for the CDR3: TGTGCCAGCAGCTTGAGCGGTCAGCCCCAGCATTTT.